This T cell receptor (beta chain) was documented in a study of T cell responses to AZD1222 COVID-19 vaccine (dated by TCRdb to 2020 to 2023). Background on the whole study: AZD1222 recipients with second doses at about 4 weeks or about 12 weeks were pooled, because spike-specific TCR depth and breadth did not differ between schedules. TCR sequencing was performed for 230 to 250 trial participants, of whom about 210 were given two doses of AZD1222 and approximately 25 were given two doses of MenACWY control vaccine. Trial participants were enrolled into age subgroups of 18-55, 56-69 and 70-plus years, which contained roughly 150, 30 and 60 TCR-sequenced participants, respectively.

On the study overall, not on this receptor specifically: After two AZD1222 doses, both the breadth and the depth of spike-specific TCRs were significantly higher than at day 0 and than in MenACWY recipients. Participants were mostly white British, with more females than males. The authors suggested clonal diversity may have been underestimated. CD4 TCRs associated with the vaccine covered the entire spike protein, and the dominant responses were in regions 160-218 and 743-854. Reportedly, almost half of the unique spike-specific TCRs recognized epitopes lying outside the regions that are mutated in the B.1.351 and B.1.1.7 variants. No day 14 peak-response samples were available, so repertoires were characterized only after the peak T cell response. In the small 56-69-year group, the increase in depth fell short of significance, most likely because of low power. Conclusions about previously exposed vaccinees were limited because only 6 or 7 AZD1222 recipients were SARS-CoV-2 seropositive at baseline.

The CDR3 numbers 17 residues from cysteine through phenylalanine. Only the CDR3 DNA is retained, 51 bases long and in frame from the first base. The germline V gene sets CDR1 to SGDLS and CDR2 to YYNGEE. Here V drops 0 bases and J drops 6 bases, and the junction holds 8 bases not matched to any gene. This sample's time point label indicates: baseline before first vaccination. The vaccinee samples were drawn from two UK trials, COV001 and COV002, one of which was a single-blind randomized controlled phase 2/3 trial testing AZD1222 (ChAdOx1 nCoV-19) in healthy adults. For TCRbeta chain sequencing, PBMC samples were collected from trial participants at day 0 and at day 28 after the second dose. The CDR3 regions of human TCRbeta chains were analyzed by immunosequencing. Under the source paper's analysis protocol: Repertoire TCRs were matched against a reference library of SARS-CoV-2-specific TCRs generated with the MIRA antigen-specificity platform. Breadth was defined as the fraction of unique TCRs that were SARS-CoV-2-associated. Depth was defined as the fraction of total T cells that were SARS-CoV-2-associated. Using the MIRA data, every spike-specific TCR was mapped to the spike region that the TCR reacted to and assigned to either a CD4 or a CD8 class. Log10-transformed breadth and depth values were compared by one-way ANOVA with Sidak's multiple comparisons tests. This is the immuneACCESS table as TCRdb keeps it, with only in-frame sequences that have V and J called. A part of the clones is gone; compared with another copy, unresolved V genes explain less than half, and the rest is unexplained. For V, J and clone size, that table is used; D and trimming come from the DNA. The sample profile shows 140,000 to 150,000 clones; over 75% of them were found once. Clones ranked in the top ten supply 1.5% to 2% of the sample.

A remark on this clone: Its target antigen remains unknown. Qualities for individual bases were not recorded, and no much larger clone is one base off.

The source of this sequence is an adult in good health. The rearrangement joined TRBV9 to TRBJ2-2, and TRBD2 matches 10 of the central bases. The sample in question was peripheral blood, obtained on day 0 of AZD1222 vaccination. The nucleotide sequence reads as follows: TGTGCCAGCAGCGTAGCATCCCTAGCGGGGGTACCCGGGGAGCTGTTTTTT. It codes for CASSVASLAGVPGELFF.